The 27 T cell receptor beta chains listed next were all sequenced from one sample in a study of regulatory T cells in long-lasting Graves disease. For TCR beta, libraries came from iRepertoire HTBI primers and Arm-PCR of CDR3 regions. MiXCR, run by TCRdb on the multiplex PCR reads, gives a single entry per CDR3 protein. The table includes roughly 400,000 distinct CDR3 sequences, around 17% detected once. Time point defined: newly diagnosed GD, antithyroid drugs for less than 3 months. PBMC-derived RNA was used for the TCR library. These data were also filed under a second study, of T cells in Graves' hyperthyroidism and ophthalmopathy.

This specimen consisted of peripheral blood mononuclear cells (PBMCs), obtained at new diagnosis, from a patient treated with antithyroid drugs. These receptors were collected from a woman between 18 and 30 years old with Graves disease.

This rearrangement joins TRBV20-1 to TRBJ2-1, with TRBD2 identical over 11 bases. Germline CDR1 and CDR2: DFQATT and SNEGSKA (reference sequence). There are 21 residues in the CDR3. V gave up 1 base and J gave up 8 bases; unmatched junction bases: 25. In DNA, the CDR3 is TGCAGTGCTAGAGCCCTCTGGGGGCAGGGCAACCTACTAGCGGGAGACGATGAGCAGTTCTTC. Translation: CSARALWGQGNLLAGDDEQFF.

This clonotype was found many times. At one of its ends the junction is not consistent with the germline gene, which may arise from a read error. The gene calls are TRBV28 and TRBJ2-7; 10 positions match TRBD1. This CDR3 region has 14 residues. Germline CDR1 and CDR2: MDHEN and SYDVKM. CDR3 coding DNA: TGTGCCAGCAGCCCCGGGACAGGGGATTACCCAAAGGACTTC. Translated, it gives CASSPGTGDYPKDF.

This clonotype was seen only a few times. V gene TRBV3-1 combines with J gene TRBJ2-5; D is unresolved. The J call is in doubt because the DNA end fits TRBJ2-7 better. Germline V gene sequence: CDR1 LGHDT, CDR2 YNNKEL (reference sequence). There are 15 residues in the CDR3. The CDR3 loop reads CASSQESRSSYEQYF. The CDR3 region has the DNA TGTGCCAGCAGCCAAGAATCCCGCAGCTCCTACGAGCAGTACTTC.

The chain is built from TRBV12-3 or TRBV12-4 and TRBJ2-1, with 14 nucleotides matching TRBD2. With V trimmed by 5 bases and J by 9 bases, 12 bases remained unmatched. The CDR3 spans 17 residues. This chain's CDR3 is CASSPRLAGGPSAEQFF. The CDR3 coding sequence is TGTGCCAGCAGTCCCCGACTAGCGGGAGGGCCCAGCGCTGAGCAGTTCTTC.

This clonotype has at least ten counts. The chain couples TRBV28 to TRBJ2-5; TRBD1 is a possible D gene (6 bases). The CDR3 runs to 16 residues. V was clipped by 4 bases and J by 8 bases, with 23 bases between them. From germline, CDR1 is MDHEN and CDR2 SYDVKM. CDR3 sequence (DNA): TGTGCCAGCAGTTCGGGTACAAGGGGGTCCTGGGCAACCCAGTACTTC. Protein product: CASSSGTRGSWATQYF.

This clonotype was counted many times. The V gene is TRBV12-3 or TRBV12-4, the J gene TRBJ2-3; tentatively, D is TRBD1 (6 bases). The V gene lost 8 bases and the J gene lost 2 bases, with 11 bases spanning the gap. The CDR3 runs to 13 residues. The CDR3 reads CASGDTSTDTQYF. CDR3 nucleotide sequence: TGTGCCAGCGGGGACACTTCCACAGATACGCAGTATTTT.

At least ten counts were recorded for this clonotype. The chain recombines TRBV5-1 with TRBJ1-1, with D possibly matching TRBD1 (6 bases). From germline, CDR1 is SGHRS and CDR2 YFSETQ. The length of the CDR3 is 14 residues. Trimming took off 4 bases at V and 1 base at J, with 11 bases between the two ends. CDR3 residues: CASSTRGGNTEAFF. The CDR3 DNA reads as TGCGCCAGCAGCACCAGGGGAGGGAACACTGAAGCTTTCTTT.

V gene TRBV9 combines with J gene TRBJ2-3; 7 positions agree with TRBD1. The germline V gene has CDR1 SGDLS and CDR2 YYNGEE. The J segment lost 2 bases and the V segment lost 0 bases, leaving 9 bases of the junction unmatched. This CDR3 has 17 amino acids. CDR3 nucleotide sequence: TGTGCCAGCAGCGTAGCACCGGGACAGCTCCACACAGATACGCAGTATTTT. Amino acid sequence: CASSVAPGQLHTDTQYF. The full variable domain, completed using reference TRBV9 and TRBJ2-3, is DSGVTQTPKHLITATGQRVTLRCSPRSGDLSVYWYQQSLDQGLQFLIQYYNGEERAKGNILERFSAQQFPDLHSELNLSSLELGDSALYFCASSVAPGQLHTDTQYFGPGTRLTVL.

This clonotype was recorded many times. The chain couples TRBV5-1 to TRBJ2-3; D unresolved. The CDR3 is 15 amino acids. Germline V gene data show CDR1 as SGHRS and CDR2 as YFSETQ. The V end lost 5 bases, the J end lost 0 bases, and 13 bases lay between the germline ends. CDR3 in DNA: TGCGCCAGCAGGGGGTTTACGTCTAGCACAGATACGCAGTATTTT. It codes for CASRGFTSSTDTQYF.

This clonotype has at least ten counts. V usage is TRBV5-1 and J usage is TRBJ2-3, with a tentative D call TRBD2 (5 bases). Trimming pared 4 bases from V and 4 bases from J, leaving 13 bases between. The CDR3 length is 14 residues. Germline loops: CDR1 SGHRS, CDR2 YFSETQ. CDR3 in amino acids: CASSTGLGADTQYF. CDR3 DNA sequence: TGCGCCAGCAGCACCGGACTTGGCGCAGATACGCAGTATTTT.

V and J are TRBV7-9 and TRBJ1-1; a possible D gene is TRBD1 (5 bases). Trimming cost V 0 bases and J 2 bases, with 10 bases left between them. The CDR3 runs 15 residues. Germline loops: CDR1 SEHNR, CDR2 FQNEAQ (reference sequence). DNA for the CDR3: TGTGCCAGCAGCTTAGCGGGGGGACCAAACACTGAAGCTTTCTTT. Translated: CASSLAGGPNTEAFF.

The V and J genes are TRBV19 and TRBJ2-7, with 12 positions matching TRBD2. CDR3 length equals 16 residues. The V and J ends lost 4 bases and 5 bases, in that order; junction bases with no gene match: 9. Germline CDR1 and CDR2: LNHDA and SQIVND (reference sequence). CDR3 DNA sequence: TGTGCCAGTAGTACGGCTAGCGGGAGGGCCCTCAACGAGCAGTACTTC. This encodes CASSTASGRALNEQYF.

This clonotype was seen many times. This chain joins TRBV20-1 and TRBJ1-1, with D perhaps TRBD1 (5 bases). The ends were cut back, 3 bases at V and 1 base at J, with 9 bases in the middle. The CDR3 covers 13 residues. The germline gives CDR1 DFQATT, CDR2 SNEGSKA (reference sequence). The CDR3 DNA follows: TGCAGTGCTAGTAAACAGGCGAACACTGAAGCTTTCTTT. Amino acid sequence: CSASKQANTEAFF.

This clonotype was observed many times. This chain uses TRBV27 with TRBJ1-1; 8 bases align to TRBD1. J lost 0 bases, V lost 4 bases, and 4 bases had no gene match. CDR3 length: 15 residues. Germline values: CDR1 MNHEY, CDR2 SMNVEV (reference sequence). The CDR3, as DNA: TGTGCCAGCAGTTCTCGGGACAGGATGAACACTGAAGCTTTCTTT. It specifies CASSSRDRMNTEAFF.

In this sample, this clonotype turned up many times. This chain uses TRBV2 with TRBJ2-7, with D unclear. V was shortened by 8 bases and J by 0 bases, with 11 bases between the two germline ends. The CDR3 extends over 13 amino acids. The germline V gene has CDR1 SNHLY and CDR2 FYNNEI. CDR3 protein: CASQLRISYEQYF. The CDR3 DNA reads TGTGCCAGCCAGTTACGTATCTCCTACGAGCAGTACTTC.

This rearrangement joins TRBV2 to TRBJ2-1; D is possibly TRBD2 (5 bases). This CDR3 spans 15 amino acids. Germline CDR1 reads SNHLY; CDR2 reads FYNNEI. Trimming cost V 5 bases and J 3 bases, with 14 bases left between them. Here the CDR3 DNA reads TGTGCCAGCAGTCACGGGGTGTCCCTCTACAATGAGCAGTTCTTC. Its translation is CASSHGVSLYNEQFF.

On this clonotype itself: At one end, the junction sequence differs from germline, possibly due to a read error. This sequence joins TRBV29-1 and TRBJ2-2; TRBD1 agrees at 9 bases. CDR1 and CDR2 (germline): SQVTM, ANQGSEA. CDR3 size: 17 residues. The CDR3 region is CNVLSPGTGNSGGELFF. As DNA, the CDR3 is TGCAACGTTCTATCCCCCGGGACAGGGAACAGTGGCGGGGAGCTGTTTTTT.

This clonotype was recorded at least ten times. The chain carries TRBV20-1 and TRBJ2-3, with TRBD1 identical over 9 bases. V trimming: 6 bases; J trimming: 4 bases; junction bases outside the gene matches: 11. Germline V gene data show CDR1 as DFQATT and CDR2 as SNEGSKA (reference sequence). The CDR3 covers 15 residues. The CDR3 spells CSAQLGTGSADTQYF. The CDR3 DNA reads as TGCAGTGCCCAACTCGGGACAGGGAGCGCAGATACGCAGTATTTT.

Regarding this clonotype: A read error is possible here, since a much larger clone lies one base away. This rearrangement joins TRBV6-1 to TRBJ2-1, with 12 bases identical to TRBD2. CDR3 length: 15 residues. Germline-derived CDR1 and CDR2 are MNHNS and SASEGT. Losses at the gene ends were 5 bases for V and 4 bases for J; bases not matched to a gene: 3. CDR3 in DNA: TGTGCCAGCAGTAAAGGGACTAGCGGGTACAATGAGCAGTTCTTC. Its translation is CASSKGTSGYNEQFF.

About this clonotype: With a much larger clone just one base away, this may be a read error. The gene calls are TRBV6-1 and TRBJ2-1, with TRBD2 matching over 9 bases. The CDR3 totals 13 residues. The V and J ends lost 6 bases and 8 bases, in that order; junction bases with no gene match: 5. Per the germline V gene, CDR1 is MNHNS and CDR2 is SASEGT. CDR3 in amino acids: CASRLRLADEQFF. CDR3 in DNA: TGTGCCAGCAGGTTGCGACTAGCGGATGAGCAGTTCTTC.

The chain couples TRBV19 to TRBJ2-2; the D is unclear. Trimming cost V 5 bases and J 2 bases, with 18 bases left between them. Germline CDR1 is LNHDA and CDR2 is SQIVND (reference sequence). This CDR3 has 17 residues. The CDR3 loop is CASSFGVRAPNTGELFF. DNA of the CDR3: TGTGCCAGTAGTTTTGGTGTAAGGGCCCCAAACACCGGGGAGCTGTTTTTT.

Details on this clonotype: One end of the junction fails to match germline, which may point to a read error. The V call is TRBV12-3 or TRBV12-4, the J call TRBJ1-3; D unresolved. The CDR3 covers 14 residues. CDR3 sequence: CASTLSSSGNTIYF. CDR3 nucleotides: TGTGCCAGCACTTTAAGTAGTTCTGGAAACACCATATATTTT.

This clonotype has ten or more counts. V usage is TRBV6-2 or TRBV6-3 and J usage is TRBJ2-7; 8 bases are shared with TRBD2. Germline values: CDR1 MNHEY, CDR2 SVGEGT. CDR3 length equals 13 residues. Trimming removed 5 bases from V and 12 bases from J; junction bases left unmatched: 12. CDR3 protein: CASSEKFGGRLYF. DNA of the CDR3: TGTGCCAGCAGTGAAAAGTTTGGCGGGAGGCTGTACTTC.

About this clonotype: This could be a read error, since a much larger clone is one nucleotide away. V and J are TRBV28 and TRBJ2-7, with 15 bases identical to TRBD2. The germline V gene encodes CDR1 MDHEN and CDR2 SYDVKM. The CDR3 runs 17 residues. With 1 base clipped from V and 7 bases from J, the junction kept 8 bases outside the gene matches. The CDR3 sequence is CASSLFRTSGRANEQYF. Here the CDR3 DNA reads TGTGCCAGCAGTTTATTCAGGACTAGCGGGAGGGCCAATGAGCAGTACTTC. Full variable domain (outside the CDR3, taken from reference TRBV28 and TRBJ2-7): DVKVTQSSRYLVKRTGEKVFLECVQDMDHENMFWYRQDPGLGLRLIYFSYDVKMKEKGDIPEGYSVSREKKERFSLILESASTNQTSMYLCASSLFRTSGRANEQYFGPGTRLTVT.

This clonotype was recorded many times. This rearrangement joins TRBV11-2 to TRBJ2-1, with 7 bases that match TRBD2. This CDR3 region has 16 residues. J lost 7 bases, V lost 2 bases, and 11 bases had no gene match. Germline assignment: CDR1 SGHAT and CDR2 FQNNGV. CDR3 sequence reads: CASSLRGAGVTNEQFF. Written as DNA, the CDR3 is TGTGCCAGCAGCTTAAGAGGGGCGGGAGTGACGAATGAGCAGTTCTTC.

This clonotype showed up just a few times. The gene calls are TRBV19 and TRBJ1-1; D possibly corresponds to TRBD1 (6 bases). This CDR3 is 15 amino acids long. V dropped 3 bases and J dropped 4 bases, with 15 bases sitting between them. In germline, CDR1 is LNHDA, CDR2 SQIVND (reference sequence). CDR3 amino acids: CASSIDGRGRTEAFF. The DNA of the CDR3 is TGTGCCAGTAGTATCGACGGCAGGGGACGCACTGAAGCTTTCTTT.

This clonotype was recorded many times. V and J are TRBV2 and TRBJ1-2, with D maybe TRBD1 (5 bases). There are 13 residues in the CDR3. Trimming took off 6 bases at V and 5 bases at J, with 13 bases between the two ends. The V gene's germline CDR1 is SNHLY and CDR2 FYNNEI. The CDR3 here is CASRRDRRYGYTF. CDR3 DNA sequence: TGTGCCAGCAGGCGGGACCGAAGATATGGCTACACCTTC. Filled out from reference TRBV2 and TRBJ1-2, the complete variable domain reads EPEVTQTPSHQVTQMGQEVILRCVPISNHLYFYWYRQILGQKVEFLVSFYNNEISEKSEIFDDQFSVERPDGSNFTLKIRSTKLEDSAMYFCASRRDRRYGYTFGSGTRLTVV.